Shown below are 27 T cell receptor beta chains from a single sample sequenced in a study of T cells in Graves' hyperthyroidism and ophthalmopathy. Amplified TCR beta CDR3 regions derived from RNA transcripts. The HTBI primer set was used in a first-round RT-PCR of the TCR CDR3. TCRdb used MiXCR to reprocess the multiplex PCR reads, holding one entry per CDR3 protein. The repertoire holds some 200,000 distinct CDR3 sequences, 17% seen once, with around 52% in the top ten. Input material: blood. The receptors derive from a man aged 45-60 years with Graves' hyperthyroidism.

This sequence joins TRBV25-1 and TRBJ2-7, with TRBD1 identical over 9 bases. The CDR3 runs to 12 residues. Germline assignment: CDR1 MGHDK and CDR2 SYGVNS. With 8 bases clipped from V and 6 bases from J, the junction kept 5 bases outside the gene matches. The CDR3 region has the DNA TGTGCCAGCCGGGACAGGGTTGGCGAGCAGTACTTC. This sequence encodes CASRDRVGEQYF.

The chain joins TRBV6-5 to TRBJ2-6; either TRBD1 or TRBD2 may fit D (5 bases each). V dropped 2 bases and J dropped 2 bases, with 7 bases sitting between them. The CDR3 totals 15 residues. Germline CDR1 and CDR2: MNHEY and SVGAGI. The CDR3 nucleotides read TGTGCCAGCAGTTACATGGGGGCTGGGGCCAACGTCCTGACTTTC. Translated, it gives CASSYMGAGANVLTF.

In this sample, this clonotype turned up a few times. The genes are TRBV7-3 and TRBJ2-5, with D possibly TRBD1 on 6 matching bases. The CDR3 extends over 15 amino acids. V was shortened by 0 bases and J by 5 bases, with 13 bases between the two germline ends. CDR1 is SGHTA, CDR2 FQGTGA, per germline. The CDR3 is CASSLTGQTYETQYF. CDR3 nucleotide sequence: TGTGCCAGCAGCTTAACGGGACAAACTTACGAGACCCAGTACTTC.

The chain is built from TRBV7-2 and TRBJ2-1; 9 positions match TRBD2. Germline V CDR1 and CDR2: SGHTA, FQGNSA. The CDR3 contains 15 residues. The junction had 7 bases not matched to a gene; V was cut back by 0 bases and J by 10 bases. DNA of the CDR3: TGTGCCAGCAGCTTAGCTAGCGGGAGTGGTGGAGAGCAGTTCTTC. Translation: CASSLASGSGGEQFF.

This clonotype was found many times. The chain employs TRBV18 and TRBJ2-2; no reliable D call. V was clipped by 3 bases and J by 8 bases, with 16 bases between them. The CDR3 consists of 15 residues. Germline CDR1 reads KGHSH; CDR2 reads LQKENI. Written as DNA, the CDR3 is TGTGCCAGCTCACCGCTTAGCAGGTCTGAGGGGGAGCTGTTTTTT. Amino acids: CASSPLSRSEGELFF. The full variable domain, with the rest looked up from reference TRBV18 and TRBJ2-2, is NAGVMQNPRHLVRRRGQEARLRCSPMKGHSHVYWYRQLPEEGLKFMVYLQKENIIDESGMPKERFSAEFPKEGPSILRIQQVVRGDSAAYFCASSPLSRSEGELFFGEGSRLTVL.

This clonotype was seen a handful of times. The chain uses TRBV29-1 and TRBJ2-1; perhaps D is TRBD1 or TRBD2 (5 bases each). The CDR3 consists of 11 residues. The germline CDR1 and CDR2 sequences are SQVTM and ANQGSEA. V lost 4 bases and J lost 9, with 10 bases in between. The CDR3 DNA reads TGCAGCGTTGGGGGGTCGCGTGAGCAGTTCTTC. This encodes CSVGGSREQFF.

The table lists this clonotype with many counts. The gene calls are TRBV18 and TRBJ1-1, with 10 bases lining up with TRBD1. This CDR3 spans 16 amino acids. Looked up from germline, CDR1 is KGHSH and CDR2 is LQKENI. The V and J ends lost 3 bases and 5 bases, in that order; junction bases with no gene match: 9. The chain's CDR3 is CASSPSRQGAGTEAFF. The CDR3 DNA reads TGTGCCAGCTCACCGAGCCGACAGGGGGCAGGGACTGAAGCTTTCTTT.

J is TRBJ2-3 and V is TRBV7-3; 9 bases agree with TRBD2. CDR3 length: 15 residues. Per germline, CDR1 SGHTA and CDR2 FQGTGA. V shed 5 bases and J 5 bases; nucleotides not matched to a gene: 8. CDR3 in DNA: TGTGCCAGCAGCCCCTCAGCGGGAGGAGGAGATACGCAGTATTTT. It encodes CASSPSAGGGDTQYF.

The CDR3 DNA reads TGTGCCAGCACCCCCATGGAGGGTTGGCCTGAAGCTTTCTTT. It specifies CASTPMEGWPEAFF. J is TRBJ1-1 and V is TRBV12-3 or TRBV12-4, with D unclear. This CDR3 spans 14 amino acids. The V and J ends lost 7 bases and 6 bases respectively, with 18 bases between them.

At least ten counts were recorded for this clonotype. The chain uses TRBV11-2 and TRBJ2-1, with 11 bases identical to TRBD2. This CDR3 contains 16 residues. Germline V gene data show CDR1 as SGHAT and CDR2 as FQNNGV. The ends lost 5 bases at V and 8 bases at J; junction bases unmatched: 11. The DNA for the CDR3 is TGTGCCAGCAGCCCCGGGACTAGCGGAGTTTTGGATGAGCAGTTCTTC. Residues: CASSPGTSGVLDEQFF.

This clonotype was observed at least ten times. The V call is TRBV18, the J call TRBJ1-2; D remains unclear. The CDR3 has 11 residues. The germline CDR1 and CDR2 sequences are KGHSH and LQKENI. Trimming stripped 6 bases from V and 6 bases from J, with 8 bases between. The CDR3 DNA reads as TGTGCCAGCTCCCCTGGGGATGGCTACACCTTC. As protein: CASSPGDGYTF.

This clonotype came up many times. This chain uses TRBV6-1 with TRBJ1-1; D not resolved. The germline gives CDR1 MNHNS, CDR2 SASEGT. CDR3 length: 13 residues. V lost 2 bases and J 11 bases, leaving 15 bases between the germline ends. CDR3 sequence reads: CASSEHGRYMAFF. The CDR3 nucleotides are TGTGCCAGCAGTGAACATGGAAGGTATATGGCTTTCTTT.

The chain recombines TRBV20-1 with TRBJ2-7; 12 bases match TRBD2. With 8 bases clipped from V and 6 bases from J, the junction kept 11 bases outside the gene matches. Germline V CDR1 and CDR2: DFQATT, SNEGSKA (reference sequence). This CDR3 region has 14 residues. The CDR3 loop is CSTRLLAGGLEQYF. CDR3 sequence (DNA): TGCAGTACACGACTCCTAGCGGGAGGGCTCGAGCAGTACTTC.

This chain joins TRBV19 and TRBJ1-1; D possibly corresponds to TRBD1 (5 bases). Germline V gene sequence: CDR1 LNHDA, CDR2 SQIVND (reference sequence). The CDR3 runs 16 residues. V lost 6 bases to trimming and J lost 4 bases, with 21 bases between them. The chain's CDR3 is CASSLRGLMGGTEAFF. The CDR3 DNA is TGTGCCAGTAGCCTCCGGGGCCTAATGGGGGGCACTGAAGCTTTCTTT.

This clonotype showed up just once. The chain combines TRBV3-1 with TRBJ1-2; 8 bases match TRBD1. The CDR3 covers 15 residues. The V and J ends lost 6 bases and 0 bases, in that order; junction bases with no gene match: 6. Germline CDR1 reads LGHDT; CDR2 reads YNNKEL (reference sequence). The chain's CDR3 is CASSGTGDTNYGYTF. CDR3 sequence (DNA): TGTGCCAGCAGTGGGACAGGCGATACTAACTATGGCTACACCTTC.

The table lists this clonotype with many counts. V gene TRBV30 combines with J gene TRBJ1-2; D not resolved. The CDR3 runs 13 residues. Germline V gene sequence: CDR1 GTSNPN, CDR2 SVGIG (reference sequence). With 0 bases removed from V and 1 base from J, the gap between germline ends came to 6 bases. The CDR3 nucleotides are TGTGCCTGGAGTGTACAGCTTAACTATGGCTACACCTTC. Translating gives CAWSVQLNYGYTF.

This chain links TRBV6-2 or TRBV6-3 with TRBJ2-2; 9 bases map to TRBD2. The CDR3 consists of 16 residues. Germline loops: CDR1 MNHEY, CDR2 SVGEGT. The junction had 7 bases not matched to a gene; V was cut back by 2 bases and J by 6 bases. The CDR3, as DNA: TGTGCCAGCAGTTACAGTAGCGGGAGCTTGTCCGGGGAGCTGTTTTTT. Protein: CASSYSSGSLSGELFF.

Ten or more counts support this clonotype. This rearrangement joins TRBV20-1 to TRBJ2-5; 7 nucleotides line up with TRBD1. Trimming removed 5 bases from V and 5 bases from J; junction bases left unmatched: 14. Per the germline V gene, CDR1 is DFQATT and CDR2 is SNEGSKA (reference sequence). This CDR3 has 15 amino acids. CDR3 in amino acids: CSAQTARGFGETQYF. The CDR3 coding sequence is TGCAGTGCTCAAACGGCCAGGGGGTTCGGGGAGACCCAGTACTTC.

This clonotype was seen a few times. The chain links TRBV7-2 to TRBJ2-1; 16 positions match TRBD2. Germline values: CDR1 SGHTA, CDR2 FQGNSA. V gave up 6 bases and J gave up 10 bases; unmatched junction bases: 6. The CDR3 is 15 amino acids. CDR3 region: CASRRPGLAGGEQFF. The DNA of the CDR3 is TGTGCCAGCAGGAGACCGGGACTAGCGGGAGGGGAGCAGTTCTTC.

The rearrangement joins TRBV12-3 or TRBV12-4 to TRBJ2-3; D may be TRBD2 (6 bases). CDR3 length: 15 residues. V was shortened by 0 bases and J by 3 bases, with 10 bases between the two germline ends. CDR3 DNA: TGTGCCAGCAGTTTAGCGGGACTTGGGACAGATACGCAGTATTTT. Its protein is CASSLAGLGTDTQYF.

This chain connects TRBV7-9 to TRBJ2-1, with 10 bases fitting TRBD2. The CDR3 is 15 residues long. V gave up 5 bases and J gave up 6 bases; unmatched junction bases: 7. Germline values: CDR1 SEHNR, CDR2 FQNEAQ (reference sequence). Here the CDR3 reads CASSPPSGSLNEQFF. The DNA of the CDR3 is TGTGCCAGCAGCCCACCTAGCGGGAGCCTCAATGAGCAGTTCTTC.

This clonotype was counted a few times. V is TRBV6-1 and J is TRBJ2-2; maybe TRBD2 (7 bases). V gave up 6 bases and J gave up 5 bases, with 13 bases separating them. The CDR3 has 14 amino acids. The germline CDR1 and CDR2 sequences are MNHNS and SASEGT. The CDR3 DNA is TGTGCCAGCAGCGATCGGGGGGCGACCGGGGAGCTGTTTTTT. It codes for CASSDRGATGELFF.

This clonotype has a handful of counts. V gene TRBV9 combines with J gene TRBJ2-5; tentatively, D is TRBD2 (6 bases). Per the germline V gene, CDR1 is SGDLS and CDR2 is YYNGEE. The CDR3 loop spans 14 amino acids. Deletions cut 1 base from V and 3 bases from J, with 10 bases between. The CDR3 DNA follows: TGTGCCAGCAGCGTAACTCCGGGAGAAGAGACCCAGTACTTC. Encoded protein: CASSVTPGEETQYF.

This chain links TRBV6-1 with TRBJ1-1; the D gene is possibly TRBD1 (6 bases). Deletions cut 8 bases from V and 10 bases from J, with 23 bases between. The germline CDR1 and CDR2 sequences are MNHNS and SASEGT. The CDR3 is made up of 14 amino acids. CDR3 DNA: TGTGCCAGCGGAGACAGGAGTACTACACTGGGAGCTTTCTTT. This sequence encodes CASGDRSTTLGAFF.

V usage is TRBV6-2 or TRBV6-3 and J usage is TRBJ2-1; no clear D. Germline CDR1 is MNHEY and CDR2 is SVGEGT. Trimming pared 5 bases from V and 6 bases from J, leaving 14 bases between. The CDR3 spans 14 residues. The CDR3 coding sequence is TGTGCCAGCAGTACCCATCGGACCACCAATGAGCAGTTCTTC. This encodes CASSTHRTTNEQFF.

A few counts support this clonotype. The rearrangement uses TRBV12-3 or TRBV12-4 and TRBJ2-2; D unresolved. V was trimmed by 8 bases and J by 4 bases, leaving 14 bases between them. This CDR3 comprises 14 residues. CDR3 nucleotide sequence: TGTGCCAGCGGGAATGTCTTCCGCACCGGGGAGCTGTTTTTT. Protein product: CASGNVFRTGELFF.

This clonotype was picked up a small number of times. Written as DNA, the CDR3 is TGTGCCAGCTCATCAACAGGGAGTGAGGGCTACACCTTC. Its protein is CASSSTGSEGYTF. This sequence joins TRBV18 and TRBJ1-2; tentative D call: TRBD1 (6 bases). Germline-derived CDR1 and CDR2 are KGHSH and LQKENI. This CDR3 contains 13 residues. Between the trimmed V and J ends, which lost 5 bases and 8 bases, there was a span of 15 bases.